This T cell receptor (beta chain) was sequenced for a study of blood T cell repertoires in COVID-19. Study summary: Samples representing acute and convalescent COVID-19 were sourced from the United States, Italy and Spain.

The protocol was immunoSEQ multiplex PCR, while the TCRdb copy is restricted to in-frame clones and leaves out a portion. Of 250,000 to 350,000 clones listed, 70% to 90% are singletons. This receptor was taken from a woman in her sixties or seventies with COVID-19, enrolled during active disease. Sequencing input: peripheral blood.

DNA of the CDR3: TGTGCCAGCAGGGGCCTTCTCTCCTACAATGAGCAGTTCTTC. Translation gives CASRGLLSYNEQFF. This sequence joins TRBV6-5 and TRBJ2-1; D is undetermined. The germline V and J ends were trimmed by 6 bases and 0 bases, with 9 bases remaining between them. Germline V gene sequence: CDR1 MNHEY, CDR2 SVGAGI. The CDR3 sequence is 14 residues long.